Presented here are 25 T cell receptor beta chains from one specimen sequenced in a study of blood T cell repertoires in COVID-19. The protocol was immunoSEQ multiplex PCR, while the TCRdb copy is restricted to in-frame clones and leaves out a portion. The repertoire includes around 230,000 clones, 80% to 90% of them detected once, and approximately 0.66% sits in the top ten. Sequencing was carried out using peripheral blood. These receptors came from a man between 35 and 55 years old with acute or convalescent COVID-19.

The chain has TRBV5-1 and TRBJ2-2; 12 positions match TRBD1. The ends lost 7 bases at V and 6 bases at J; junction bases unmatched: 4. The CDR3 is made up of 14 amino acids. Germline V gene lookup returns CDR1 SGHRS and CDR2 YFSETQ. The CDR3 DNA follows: TGCGCCAGCGGGACAGGGGGCATGGCCGGGGAGCTGTTTTTT. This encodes CASGTGGMAGELFF.

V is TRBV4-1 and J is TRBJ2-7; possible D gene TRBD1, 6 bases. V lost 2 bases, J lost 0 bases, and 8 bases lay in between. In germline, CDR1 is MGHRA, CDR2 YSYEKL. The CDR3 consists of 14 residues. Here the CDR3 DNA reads TGCGCCAGCAGCCAAACGGACAGCTCCTACGAGCAGTACTTC. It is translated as CASSQTDSSYEQYF.

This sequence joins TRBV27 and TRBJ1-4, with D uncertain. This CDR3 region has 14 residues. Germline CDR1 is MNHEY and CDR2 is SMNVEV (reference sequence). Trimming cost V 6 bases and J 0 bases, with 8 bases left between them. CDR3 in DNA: TGTGCCAGCAGCCTCGGGACAACTAATGAAAAACTGTTTTTT. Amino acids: CASSLGTTNEKLFF.

The CDR3 sequence is CASSLDSTGLYGYTF. The CDR3 DNA reads TGTGCCAGCAGCTTAGATAGTACAGGGTTGTATGGCTACACCTTC. The chain recombines TRBV7-2 with TRBJ1-2; TRBD1 might be the D (6 bases). Germline V gene data show CDR1 as SGHTA and CDR2 as FQGNSA. The V and J ends lost 1 base and 5 bases respectively, with 14 bases between them. This CDR3 spans 15 amino acids.

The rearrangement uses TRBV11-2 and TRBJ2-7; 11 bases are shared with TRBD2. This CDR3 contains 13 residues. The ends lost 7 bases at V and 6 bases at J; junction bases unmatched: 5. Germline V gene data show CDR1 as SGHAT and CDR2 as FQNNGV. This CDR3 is CASISSGGSEQYF. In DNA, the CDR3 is TGTGCCAGCATTTCTAGCGGGGGGTCCGAGCAGTACTTC.

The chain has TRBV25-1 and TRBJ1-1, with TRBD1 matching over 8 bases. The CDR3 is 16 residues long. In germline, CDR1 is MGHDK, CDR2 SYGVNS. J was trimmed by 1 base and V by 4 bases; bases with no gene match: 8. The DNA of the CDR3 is TGTGCCAGCAGTGTTCGACAGGGGATTTCGAACACTGAAGCTTTCTTT. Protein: CASSVRQGISNTEAFF.

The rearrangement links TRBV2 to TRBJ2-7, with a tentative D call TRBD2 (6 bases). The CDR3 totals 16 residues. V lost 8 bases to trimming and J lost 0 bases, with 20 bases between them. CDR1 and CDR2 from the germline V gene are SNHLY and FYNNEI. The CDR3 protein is CASGPLWDWSSYEQYF. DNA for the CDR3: TGTGCCAGCGGCCCCTTGTGGGACTGGAGCTCCTACGAGCAGTACTTC.

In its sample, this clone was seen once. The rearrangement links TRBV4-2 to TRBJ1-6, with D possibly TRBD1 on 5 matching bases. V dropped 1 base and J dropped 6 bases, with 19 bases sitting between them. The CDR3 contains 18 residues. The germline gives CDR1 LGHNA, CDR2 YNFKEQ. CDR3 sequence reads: CASSQGGGVLPSNSPLHF. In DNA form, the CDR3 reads TGTGCCAGCAGCCAAGGAGGAGGGGTACTCCCTAGTAATTCACCCCTCCACTTT.

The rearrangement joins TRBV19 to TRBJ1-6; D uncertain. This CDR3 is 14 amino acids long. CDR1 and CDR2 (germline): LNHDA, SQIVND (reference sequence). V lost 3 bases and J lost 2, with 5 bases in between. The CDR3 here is CASSITAYNSPLHF. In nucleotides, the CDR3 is TGTGCCAGTAGTATTACGGCCTATAATTCACCCCTCCACTTT.

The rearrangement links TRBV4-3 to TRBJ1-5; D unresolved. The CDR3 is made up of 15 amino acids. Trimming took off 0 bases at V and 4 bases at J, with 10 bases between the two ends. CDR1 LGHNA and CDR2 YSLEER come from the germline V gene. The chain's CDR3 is CASSQDRGTNQPQHF. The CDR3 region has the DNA TGCGCCAGCAGCCAAGATCGCGGAACGAATCAGCCCCAGCATTTT.

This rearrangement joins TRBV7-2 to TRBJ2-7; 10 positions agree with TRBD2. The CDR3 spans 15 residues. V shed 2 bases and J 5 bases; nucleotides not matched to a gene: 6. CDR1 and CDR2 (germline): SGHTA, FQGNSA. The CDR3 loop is CASSLSPAGGDEQYF. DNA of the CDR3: TGTGCCAGCAGCTTATCCCCAGCGGGAGGGGACGAGCAGTACTTC.

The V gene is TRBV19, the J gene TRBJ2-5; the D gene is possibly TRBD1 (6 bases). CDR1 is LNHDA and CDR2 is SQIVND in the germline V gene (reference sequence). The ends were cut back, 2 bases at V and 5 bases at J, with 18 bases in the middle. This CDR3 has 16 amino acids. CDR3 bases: TGTGCCAGTAGTATACAGGGGCGACCACGAGGGGAGACCCAGTACTTC. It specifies CASSIQGRPRGETQYF.

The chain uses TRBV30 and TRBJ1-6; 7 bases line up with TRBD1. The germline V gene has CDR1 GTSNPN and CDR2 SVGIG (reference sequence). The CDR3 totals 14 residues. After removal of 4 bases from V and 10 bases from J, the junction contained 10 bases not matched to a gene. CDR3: CAWTRQGGGSPLHF. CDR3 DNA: TGTGCCTGGACCCGACAGGGCGGAGGATCACCCCTCCACTTT.

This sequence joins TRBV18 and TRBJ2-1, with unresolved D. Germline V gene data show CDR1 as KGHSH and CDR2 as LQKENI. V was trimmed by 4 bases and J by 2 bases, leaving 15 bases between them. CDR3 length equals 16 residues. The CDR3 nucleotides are TGTGCCAGCTCACAAGCTCCCGCACCTCCCTACAATGAGCAGTTCTTC. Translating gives CASSQAPAPPYNEQFF. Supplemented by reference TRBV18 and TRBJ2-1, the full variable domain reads NAGVMQNPRHLVRRRGQEARLRCSPMKGHSHVYWYRQLPEEGLKFMVYLQKENIIDESGMPKERFSAEFPKEGPSILRIQQVVRGDSAAYFCASSQAPAPPYNEQFFGPGTRLTVL.

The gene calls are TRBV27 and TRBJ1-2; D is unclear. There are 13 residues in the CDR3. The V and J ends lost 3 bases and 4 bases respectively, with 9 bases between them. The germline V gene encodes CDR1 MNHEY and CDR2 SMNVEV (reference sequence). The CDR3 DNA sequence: TGTGCCAGCAGTTTCAGCGGTTCCTATGGCTACACCTTC. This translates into CASSFSGSYGYTF.

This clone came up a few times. CDR3 coding DNA: TGTGCCAGCAGCCCGTTTCACGAGCAGTACTTC. This codes for CASSPFHEQYF. This chain connects TRBV7-3 to TRBJ2-7; D unclear. This CDR3 comprises 11 residues. Trimming cost V 5 bases and J 5 bases, with 7 bases left between them. Germline V gene sequence: CDR1 SGHTA, CDR2 FQGTGA.

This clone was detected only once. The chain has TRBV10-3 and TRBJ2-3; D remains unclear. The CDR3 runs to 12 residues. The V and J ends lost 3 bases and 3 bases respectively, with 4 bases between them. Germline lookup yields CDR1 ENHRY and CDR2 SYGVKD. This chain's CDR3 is CAISEQTDTQYF. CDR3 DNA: TGTGCCATCAGTGAACAGACAGATACGCAGTATTTT.

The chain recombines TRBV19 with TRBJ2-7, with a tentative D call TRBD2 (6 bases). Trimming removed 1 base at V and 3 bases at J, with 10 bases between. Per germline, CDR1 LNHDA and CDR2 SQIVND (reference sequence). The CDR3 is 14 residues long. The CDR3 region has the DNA TGTGCCAGTAGTATAGCCCCGGGGGACTACGAGCAGTACTTC. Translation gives CASSIAPGDYEQYF.

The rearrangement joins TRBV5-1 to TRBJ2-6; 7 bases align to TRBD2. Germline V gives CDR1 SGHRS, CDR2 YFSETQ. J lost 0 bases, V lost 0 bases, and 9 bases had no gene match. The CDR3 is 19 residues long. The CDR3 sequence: CASSLEGGGVGSGANVLTF. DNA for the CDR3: TGCGCCAGCAGCTTGGAGGGCGGGGGTGTCGGCTCTGGGGCCAACGTCCTGACTTTC.

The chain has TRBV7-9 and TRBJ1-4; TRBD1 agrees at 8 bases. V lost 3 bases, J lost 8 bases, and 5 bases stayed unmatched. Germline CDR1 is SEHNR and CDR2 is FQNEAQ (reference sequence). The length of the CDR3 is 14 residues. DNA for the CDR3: TGTGCCAGCAGCTTCAGGGGGCAGGGAGAAAAACTGTTTTTT. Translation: CASSFRGQGEKLFF.

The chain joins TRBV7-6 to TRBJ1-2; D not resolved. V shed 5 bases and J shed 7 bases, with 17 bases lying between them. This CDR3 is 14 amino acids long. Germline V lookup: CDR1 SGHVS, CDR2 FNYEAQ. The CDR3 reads CASSPLGDLGGYTF. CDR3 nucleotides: TGTGCCAGCAGCCCACTCGGGGATTTGGGTGGCTACACCTTC.

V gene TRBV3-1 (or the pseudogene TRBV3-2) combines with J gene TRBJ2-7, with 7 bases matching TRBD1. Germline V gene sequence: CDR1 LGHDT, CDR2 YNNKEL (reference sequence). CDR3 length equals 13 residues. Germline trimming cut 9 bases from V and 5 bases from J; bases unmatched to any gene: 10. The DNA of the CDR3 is TGTGCCAGTTCCGGGACAGCGTCCGACGAGCAGTACTTC. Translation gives CASSGTASDEQYF.

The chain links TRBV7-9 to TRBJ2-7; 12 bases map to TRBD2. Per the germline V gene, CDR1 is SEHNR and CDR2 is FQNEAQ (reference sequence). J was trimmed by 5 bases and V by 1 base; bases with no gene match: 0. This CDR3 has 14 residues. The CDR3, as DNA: TGTGCCAGCAGCTTAGGACTAGCGGGGGACGAGCAGTACTTC. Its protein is CASSLGLAGDEQYF.

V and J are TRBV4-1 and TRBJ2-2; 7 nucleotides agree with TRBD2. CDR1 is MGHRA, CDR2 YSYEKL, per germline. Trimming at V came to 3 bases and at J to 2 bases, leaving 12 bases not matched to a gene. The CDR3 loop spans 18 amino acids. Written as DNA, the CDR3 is TGCGCCAGCAGCCATAATATGCGGGAGAGAACTAACACCGGGGAGCTGTTTTTT. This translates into CASSHNMRERTNTGELFF.

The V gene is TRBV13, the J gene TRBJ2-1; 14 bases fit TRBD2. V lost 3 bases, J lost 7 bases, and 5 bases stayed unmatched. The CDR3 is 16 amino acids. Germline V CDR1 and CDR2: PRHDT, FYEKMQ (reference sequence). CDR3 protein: CASSLTTSGRGNEQFF. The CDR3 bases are TGTGCCAGCAGCTTGACGACTAGCGGGAGGGGTAATGAGCAGTTCTTC.